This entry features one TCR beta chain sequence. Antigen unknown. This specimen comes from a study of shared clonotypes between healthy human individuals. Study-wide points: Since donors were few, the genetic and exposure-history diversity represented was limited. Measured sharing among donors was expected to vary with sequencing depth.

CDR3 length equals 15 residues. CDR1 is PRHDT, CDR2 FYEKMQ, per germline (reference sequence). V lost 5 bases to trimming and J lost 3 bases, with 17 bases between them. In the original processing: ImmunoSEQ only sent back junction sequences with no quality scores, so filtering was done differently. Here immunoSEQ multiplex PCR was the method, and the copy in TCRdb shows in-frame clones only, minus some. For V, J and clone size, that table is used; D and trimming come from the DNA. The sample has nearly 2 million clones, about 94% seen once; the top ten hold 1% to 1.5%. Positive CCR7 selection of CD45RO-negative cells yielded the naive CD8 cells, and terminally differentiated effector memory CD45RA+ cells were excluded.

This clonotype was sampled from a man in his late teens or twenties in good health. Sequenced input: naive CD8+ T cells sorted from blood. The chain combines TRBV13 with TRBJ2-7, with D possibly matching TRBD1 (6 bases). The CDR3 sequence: CASSVTGTTDYEQYF. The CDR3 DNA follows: TGTGCCAGCAGCGTAACCGGGACAACGGACTACGAGCAGTACTTC. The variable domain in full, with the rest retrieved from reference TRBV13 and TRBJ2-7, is AAGVIQSPRHLIKEKRETATLKCYPIPRHDTVYWYQQGPGQDPQFLISFYEKMQSDKGSIPDRFSAQQFSDYHSELNMSSLELGDSALYFCASSVTGTTDYEQYFGPGTRLTVT.